The 20 T cell receptor beta chains listed next were all sequenced from one sample in a study of siplizumab effects on memory and regulatory T cells. Profiling relied on immunoSEQ multiplex PCR, and the TCRdb table lists in-frame clones only, not all of them. The sample holds around 110,000 clones, 90% to 95% seen once. Input material: non-Treg CD4+ T cells sorted from blood. Receptor source: a human donor in good health.

The count of this clone is one. The CDR3 reads CASGRAFSYEQYF. In DNA, the CDR3 is TGTGCCAGCGGGAGGGCCTTCTCCTACGAGCAGTACTTC. The chain recombines TRBV28 with TRBJ2-7, with 7 bases lining up with TRBD2. Germline CDR1 and CDR2: MDHEN and SYDVKM. This CDR3 has 13 residues. The J segment lost 0 bases and the V segment lost 8 bases, leaving 4 bases of the junction unmatched.

CDR3 residues: CASSTRLHTDTQYF. For the CDR3, the DNA is TGTGCCAGCAGCACGCGCCTTCACACAGATACGCAGTATTTT. The gene calls are TRBV9 and TRBJ2-3; D call uncertain. CDR1 SGDLS and CDR2 YYNGEE come from the germline V gene. The CDR3 consists of 14 residues. Trimming took 4 bases from V and 2 from J, leaving 11 bases between them.

The chain combines TRBV28 with TRBJ1-1; no clear D gene. The CDR3 has 12 residues. From germline, CDR1 is MDHEN and CDR2 SYDVKM. Between the trimmed V and J ends, which lost 7 bases and 0 bases, there was a span of 6 bases. CDR3 coding DNA: TGTGCCAGCAACGGAATGAACACTGAAGCTTTCTTT. Encoded protein: CASNGMNTEAFF.

This rearrangement joins TRBV11-1 to TRBJ2-2; 8 nucleotides align to TRBD1. CDR1 is SGHAT and CDR2 is FQDESV in the germline V gene (reference sequence). Trimming cost V 7 bases and J 6 bases; bases outside gene matches: 13. This CDR3 is built from 16 residues. The CDR3 coding sequence is TGTGCCAGCACCGAAAGGACAGGGAGGTTCCCCGGGGAGCTGTTTTTT. Translation: CASTERTGRFPGELFF.

Here the CDR3 DNA reads TGTGCCAGCAGGACCAGCGGGGGCCCATACAATGAGCAGTTCTTC. It yields the protein CASRTSGGPYNEQFF. The chain has TRBV5-6 and TRBJ2-1; 8 bases line up with TRBD2. The CDR3 is made up of 15 amino acids. V dropped 5 bases and J dropped 4; count of bases not matched to a gene: 8. CDR1 SGHDT and CDR2 YYEEEE come from the germline V gene.

This chain uses TRBV18 with TRBJ2-4; perhaps D is TRBD1 or TRBD2 (5 bases each). Germline V lookup: CDR1 KGHSH, CDR2 LQKENI. The CDR3 is 18 residues long. The V end was cut by 2 bases, the J end by 1 base, with 18 bases between. The CDR3 sequence is CASSPRPRDPGAKNIQYF. The CDR3 coding sequence is TGTGCCAGCTCACCAAGACCCCGGGACCCAGGGGCCAAAAACATTCAGTACTTC.

This clone showed up just once. V and J are TRBV11-2 and TRBJ2-7, with 10 bases lining up with TRBD1. In germline, CDR1 is SGHAT, CDR2 FQNNGV. CDR3 length equals 13 residues. With 1 base clipped from V and 7 bases from J, the junction kept 1 base outside the gene matches. CDR3 amino acids: CASSLGGQGEQYF. The DNA for the CDR3 is TGTGCCAGCAGCTTAGGGGGACAGGGGGAGCAGTACTTC. Filled out from reference TRBV11-2 and TRBJ2-7, the complete variable domain reads EAGVAQSPRYKIIEKRQSVAFWCNPISGHATLYWYQQILGQGPKLLIQFQNNGVVDDSQLPKDRFSAERLKGVDSTLKIQPAKLEDSAVYLCASSLGGQGEQYFGPGTRLTVT.

The J gene is TRBJ1-5, the V gene TRBV15, with 8 positions matching TRBD1. This CDR3 is 14 amino acids long. The germline V gene has CDR1 LNHNV and CDR2 YYDKDF (reference sequence). V trimming: 5 bases; J trimming: 6 bases; junction bases outside the gene matches: 6. The CDR3 is CATSRTGSVQPQHF. The CDR3 DNA sequence: TGTGCCACCAGCCGGACAGGGTCTGTTCAGCCCCAGCATTTT.

The V gene is TRBV5-1, the J gene TRBJ2-2; 10 bases match TRBD2. Germline CDR1 SGHRS, CDR2 YFSETQ. This CDR3 region has 17 residues. The V and J ends lost 0 bases and 6 bases, in that order; junction bases with no gene match: 8. CDR3 bases: TGCGCCAGCAGCTTGGCGCTAGCGGGAGTCTCGGCCGGGGAGCTGTTTTTT. This translates into CASSLALAGVSAGELFF.

This chain connects TRBV30 to TRBJ2-5, with 12 bases matching TRBD2. Trimming took 3 bases from V and 5 from J; bases not matched to a gene: 4. CDR3 length equals 14 residues. Germline V gene sequence: CDR1 GTSNPN, CDR2 SVGIG (reference sequence). The CDR3 spells CAWRTSGRWETQYF. The DNA for the CDR3 is TGTGCCTGGAGGACTAGCGGGAGATGGGAGACCCAGTACTTC.

V usage is TRBV6-1 and J usage is TRBJ2-2; 7 positions match TRBD2. The V and J ends lost 2 bases and 3 bases, in that order; junction bases with no gene match: 6. In germline, CDR1 is MNHNS, CDR2 SASEGT. The CDR3 contains 16 residues. This CDR3 is CASSEYAAGDTGELFF. CDR3 sequence (DNA): TGTGCCAGCAGTGAATACGCGGCGGGAGACACCGGGGAGCTGTTTTTT.

The CDR3 region has the DNA TGCGCCAGCAGCTTGGGGGGACTAGCGGGGCACACAGATACGCAGTATTTT. Its protein product is CASSLGGLAGHTDTQYF. The chain carries TRBV5-1 and TRBJ2-3, with 13 bases identical to TRBD2. The CDR3 totals 17 residues. Germline V gives CDR1 SGHRS, CDR2 YFSETQ. V trimming: 0 bases; J trimming: 2 bases; junction bases outside the gene matches: 3.

This sequence joins TRBV4-1 and TRBJ2-5; 12 nucleotides align to TRBD2. This CDR3 spans 15 amino acids. Germline values: CDR1 MGHRA, CDR2 YSYEKL. The J segment lost 9 bases and the V segment lost 2 bases, leaving 7 bases of the junction unmatched. CDR3 region: CASSQKTSGSGPQYF. For the CDR3, the DNA is TGCGCCAGCAGCCAAAAGACTAGCGGGAGTGGGCCCCAGTACTTC.

The V gene is TRBV5-1, the J gene TRBJ2-5; TRBD2 matches at 9 bases. Germline loops: CDR1 SGHRS, CDR2 YFSETQ. The ends lost 0 bases at V and 5 bases at J; junction bases unmatched: 5. This CDR3 contains 15 residues. The CDR3 DNA reads TGCGCCAGCAGCTTGGTGGCTAGCGGGATTGAGACCCAGTACTTC. It specifies CASSLVASGIETQYF.

The chain employs TRBV10-1 and TRBJ2-3, with 7 nucleotides matching TRBD1. CDR1 and CDR2 (germline): WNHNN, SYGVQD (reference sequence). Trimming cost V 0 bases and J 0 bases; bases outside gene matches: 3. This CDR3 spans 16 amino acids. The CDR3 coding sequence is TGCGCCAGCAGTGAGTCGACCAGGGGGAGCACAGATACGCAGTATTTT. Translation gives CASSESTRGSTDTQYF.

The V and J genes are TRBV18 and TRBJ1-5, with D possibly TRBD1 on 6 matching bases. This CDR3 has 14 amino acids. Trimming took 2 bases from V and 5 from J, leaving 10 bases between them. Germline V gene lookup returns CDR1 KGHSH and CDR2 LQKENI. CDR3 nucleotides: TGTGCCAGCTCACCATCGGACAGAGATCAGCCCCAGCATTTT. Residues: CASSPSDRDQPQHF. Full variable domain (missing parts from reference TRBV18 and TRBJ1-5): NAGVMQNPRHLVRRRGQEARLRCSPMKGHSHVYWYRQLPEEGLKFMVYLQKENIIDESGMPKERFSAEFPKEGPSILRIQQVVRGDSAAYFCASSPSDRDQPQHFGDGTRLSIL.

V and J are TRBV7-2 and TRBJ1-1; perhaps TRBD1 as D (5 bases). The CDR3 is 14 residues long. V dropped 4 bases and J dropped 3 bases, with 12 bases sitting between them. Germline V gives CDR1 SGHTA, CDR2 FQGNSA. The chain's CDR3 is CASSSPSGYTEAFF. The CDR3 DNA is TGTGCCAGCAGCTCTCCCTCAGGGTACACTGAAGCTTTCTTT.

V usage is TRBV19 and J usage is TRBJ1-6, with D possibly matching TRBD1 (5 bases). CDR3 length: 15 amino acids. The V gene lost 8 bases and the J gene lost 3 bases, with 14 bases spanning the gap. Germline values: CDR1 LNHDA, CDR2 SQIVND (reference sequence). The CDR3 here is CASARGSNYNSPLHF. The CDR3 DNA reads TGTGCCAGTGCCCGGGGGTCCAACTATAATTCACCCCTCCACTTT.

The V and J genes are TRBV29-1 and TRBJ2-5; D is perhaps TRBD2 (5 bases). Trimming removed 4 bases at V and 0 bases at J, with 6 bases between. Germline loops: CDR1 SQVTM, CDR2 ANQGSEA. The CDR3 is 12 residues long. The CDR3 is CSVGRDQETQYF. Written as DNA, the CDR3 is TGCAGCGTTGGGCGGGACCAAGAGACCCAGTACTTC.

The chain uses TRBV5-4 and TRBJ1-1; D is undetermined. Trimming left V 2 bases short and J 0 bases short, with 11 bases between. Germline V lookup: CDR1 SGHNT, CDR2 YYREEE (reference sequence). The CDR3 runs 15 residues. Here the CDR3 DNA reads TGTGCCAGCAGCTTAACGGCAGATATGAACACTGAAGCTTTCTTT. This sequence encodes CASSLTADMNTEAFF. Complete variable domain (other parts from reference TRBV5-4 and TRBJ1-1): ETGVTQSPTHLIKTRGQQVTLRCSSQSGHNTVSWYQQALGQGPQFIFQYYREEENGRGNFPPRFSGLQFPNYSSELNVNALELDDSALYLCASSLTADMNTEAFFGQGTRLTVV.